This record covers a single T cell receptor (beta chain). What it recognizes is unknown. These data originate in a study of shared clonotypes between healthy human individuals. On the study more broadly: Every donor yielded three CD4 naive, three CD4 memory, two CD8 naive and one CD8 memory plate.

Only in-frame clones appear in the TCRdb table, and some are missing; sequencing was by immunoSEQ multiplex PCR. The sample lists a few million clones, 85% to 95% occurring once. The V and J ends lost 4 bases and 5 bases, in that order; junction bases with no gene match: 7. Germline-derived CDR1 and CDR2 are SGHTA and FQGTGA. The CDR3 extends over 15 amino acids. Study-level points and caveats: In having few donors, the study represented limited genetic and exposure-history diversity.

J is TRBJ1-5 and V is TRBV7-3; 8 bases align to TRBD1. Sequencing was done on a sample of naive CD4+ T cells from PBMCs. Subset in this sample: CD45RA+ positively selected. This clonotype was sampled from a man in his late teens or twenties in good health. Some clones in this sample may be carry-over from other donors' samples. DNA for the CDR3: TGTGCCAGCAGCTCCCGGACAGGGTCGGATCAGCCCCAGCATTTT. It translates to CASSSRTGSDQPQHF.